This T cell receptor (beta chain) originates from a study of OX40 agonist ivuxolimab in advanced cancers. The data were produced by immunoSEQ multiplex PCR, yet TCRdb's version contains in-frame clones alone and is incomplete. The table has about 40,000 clones, around 80% seen once. In germline, CDR1 is MNHEY, CDR2 SVGAGI. Deletions cut 2 bases from V and 2 bases from J, with 16 bases between. The length of the CDR3 is 16 residues. Source: CD4+ or CD8+ T cells sorted from blood, taken in a trial of the OX40 agonist ivuxolimab. The receptor was derived from an adult with an advanced solid tumor such as melanoma, head and neck, liver or kidney cancer. The chain uses TRBV6-5 and TRBJ2-7; D perhaps matches TRBD1 (6 bases). The DNA for the CDR3 is TGTGCCAGCAGTTACGTACAGGGTAGCGCTGCCTACGAGCAGTACTTC. This codes for CASSYVQGSAAYEQYF.